Below, 25 T cell receptor beta chains from the same sample are listed, as sequenced in a study of control samples from healthy donors and cancer patients. The protocol was immunoSEQ multiplex PCR, while the TCRdb copy is restricted to in-frame clones and leaves out a portion. The sample consists of about 190,000 clones, 85% to 95% of them appearing once. What was sequenced was blood. The receptors derive from a man younger than 30 in good health.

This clone was observed once. The gene calls are TRBV10-1 and TRBJ1-4; no reliable D call. The germline gives CDR1 WNHNN, CDR2 SYGVQD (reference sequence). The germline V and J ends were trimmed by 6 bases and 0 bases, with 14 bases remaining between them. The CDR3 spans 16 residues. The CDR3 spells CASSQLNPATNEKLFF. In DNA form, the CDR3 reads TGCGCCAGCAGCCAGCTAAACCCGGCAACTAATGAAAAACTGTTTTTT.

V gene TRBV10-3 combines with J gene TRBJ2-2; D remains ambiguous. CDR3 length: 12 amino acids. The V end was cut by 6 bases, the J end by 3 bases, with 5 bases between. Germline V gene sequence: CDR1 ENHRY, CDR2 SYGVKD. Here the CDR3 reads CAIRAYTGELFF. CDR3 coding DNA: TGTGCCATCAGGGCGTACACCGGGGAGCTGTTTTTT.

This clone was detected only a few times. The sample carries other DNA sequences with the same CDR3. The J gene is TRBJ2-2, the V gene TRBV7-9; D is unresolved. The CDR3 loop spans 14 amino acids. CDR1 SEHNR and CDR2 FQNEAQ come from the germline V gene (reference sequence). Trimming stripped 1 base from V and 1 base from J, with 4 bases between. In nucleotides, the CDR3 is TGTGCCAGCAGCTTAGGGGGGAACACCGGGGAGCTGTTTTTT. It yields the protein CASSLGGNTGELFF.

This chain connects TRBV7-2 to TRBJ2-3, with D possibly called TRBD1 or TRBD2 (5 bases each). This CDR3 has 15 residues. CDR1 is SGHTA, CDR2 FQGNSA, per germline. Trimming left V 7 bases short and J 2 bases short, with 16 bases between. The CDR3 protein is CASTPHGASTDTQYF. The CDR3 nucleotides read TGTGCCAGCACCCCCCACGGGGCGTCCACAGATACGCAGTATTTT. The full variable domain, with the rest looked up from reference TRBV7-2 and TRBJ2-3, is GAGVSQSPSNKVTEKGKDVELRCDPISGHTALYWYRQSLGQGLEFLIYFQGNSAPDKSGLPSDRFSAERTGGSVSTLTIQRTQQEDSAVYLCASTPHGASTDTQYFGPGTRLTVL.

The rearrangement joins TRBV30 to TRBJ2-3; TRBD1 matches 8 bases. The CDR3 contains 15 residues. Per germline, CDR1 GTSNPN and CDR2 SVGIG (reference sequence). V gave up 1 base and J gave up 5 bases; unmatched junction bases: 8. CDR3 in DNA: TGTGCCTGGAGTGAGACAGGGGACGGTGGAGATACGCAGTATTTT. Protein sequence: CAWSETGDGGDTQYF.

V is TRBV6-6 and J is TRBJ1-5; 7 positions agree with TRBD1. Per the germline V gene, CDR1 is MNHNY and CDR2 is SVGAGI (reference sequence). V lost 5 bases, J lost 0 bases, and 10 bases stayed unmatched. The CDR3 runs 17 residues. The CDR3 is CASSPGQFPYSNQPQHF. In DNA, the CDR3 is TGTGCCAGCAGTCCGGGACAGTTCCCATATAGCAATCAGCCCCAGCATTTT.

The chain links TRBV12-5 to TRBJ1-1; the match to TRBD1 covers 7 bases. Per the germline V gene, CDR1 is LGHNT and CDR2 is FRNRAP. The J segment lost 3 bases and the V segment lost 2 bases, leaving 9 bases of the junction unmatched. There are 16 residues in the CDR3. Here the CDR3 reads CASGLTTTGRDTEAFF. CDR3 DNA: TGTGCTAGTGGTTTGACAACGACAGGGCGGGACACTGAAGCTTTCTTT.

The chain employs TRBV10-3 and TRBJ2-5, with 13 bases fitting TRBD2. V shed 5 bases and J 2 bases; nucleotides not matched to a gene: 5. Looked up from germline, CDR1 is ENHRY and CDR2 is SYGVKD. The CDR3 runs to 16 residues. CDR3 sequence reads: CAISTGTSGTQETQYF. CDR3 nucleotide sequence: TGTGCCATCAGTACCGGGACTAGCGGGACACAAGAGACCCAGTACTTC.

The chain has TRBV5-1 and TRBJ2-3, with TRBD2 matching over 7 bases. The V gene end was trimmed by 5 bases and the J gene end by 2 bases; junction bases not matched to a gene: 8. CDR3 length: 15 amino acids. The germline CDR1 and CDR2 sequences are SGHRS and YFSETQ. The CDR3 loop is CASSSGRDYTDTQYF. CDR3 DNA: TGCGCCAGCAGTTCGGGACGGGACTACACAGATACGCAGTATTTT.

This clone was detected only once. The rearrangement uses TRBV7-3 and TRBJ2-3; tentatively, D is TRBD1 (5 bases). The V gene lost 1 base and the J gene lost 6 bases, with 23 bases spanning the gap. The CDR3 consists of 18 residues. Germline V gives CDR1 SGHTA, CDR2 FQGTGA. The DNA for the CDR3 is TGTGCCAGCAGCTTAAAAGGGGCCTTAGGTAGGATTGGGGATACGCAGTATTTT. This codes for CASSLKGALGRIGDTQYF.

This chain uses TRBV7-8 with TRBJ2-1, with D maybe TRBD2 (5 bases). The CDR3 is 13 residues long. V was shortened by 10 bases and J by 4 bases, with 14 bases between the two germline ends. Germline CDR1 is SGHVS and CDR2 is FQNEAQ. For the CDR3, the DNA is TGTGCCACATCTAGGGTAGCGTACAATGAGCAGTTCTTC. Its translation: CATSRVAYNEQFF. The entire variable domain, with the rest obtained from reference TRBV7-8 and TRBJ2-1, is as follows: GAGVSQSPRYKVAKRGQDVALRCDPISGHVSLFWYQQALGQGPEFLTYFQNEAQLDKSGLPSDRFFAERPEGSVSTLKIQRTQQEDSAVYLCATSRVAYNEQFFGPGTRLTVL.

The V gene is TRBV19, the J gene TRBJ2-7; TRBD1 might be the D (5 bases). Germline V gives CDR1 LNHDA, CDR2 SQIVND (reference sequence). Trimming pared 5 bases from V and 3 bases from J, leaving 11 bases between. CDR3 length: 13 residues. The CDR3 DNA reads as TGTGCCAGTAGTTGGGGCAGGGACTACGAGCAGTACTTC. Its translation is CASSWGRDYEQYF.

The table lists this clone with a count of one. The genes are TRBV7-3 and TRBJ2-3; D may be TRBD2 (6 bases). The CDR3 length is 14 residues. Germline V gives CDR1 SGHTA, CDR2 FQGTGA. The V gene lost 3 bases and the J gene lost 6 bases, with 13 bases spanning the gap. CDR3 nucleotide sequence: TGTGCCAGCAGCTTTAGCGGTCCTCCGGATACGCAGTATTTT. Residues: CASSFSGPPDTQYF.

This clone was seen once. J is TRBJ2-5 and V is TRBV12-3 or TRBV12-4; D gene ambiguous. V lost 4 bases and J lost 3, with 9 bases in between. This CDR3 is 13 amino acids long. This chain's CDR3 is CASSSAGEETQYF. The CDR3 region has the DNA TGTGCCAGCAGTTCAGCTGGGGAAGAGACCCAGTACTTC.

V is TRBV6-5 and J is TRBJ1-4, with 7 nucleotides matching TRBD1. V shed 10 bases and J 7 bases; nucleotides not matched to a gene: 9. Per germline, CDR1 MNHEY and CDR2 SVGAGI. The CDR3 runs 13 residues. This chain's CDR3 is CAIADGTAEKLFF. CDR3 coding DNA: TGTGCCATAGCGGACGGGACAGCTGAAAAACTGTTTTTT.

This clone has just one count. The chain links TRBV15 to TRBJ2-7; D gene unclear. Trimming cost V 3 bases and J 0 bases, with 0 bases left between them. The CDR3 is made up of 11 amino acids. The germline V gene has CDR1 LNHNV and CDR2 YYDKDF (reference sequence). Written as DNA, the CDR3 is TGTGCCACCAGCAGCTCCTACGAGCAGTACTTC. It codes for CATSSSYEQYF.

This sequence joins TRBV5-6 and TRBJ2-5; D possibly uses TRBD1 or TRBD2 (6 bases each). Trimming took off 6 bases at V and 1 base at J, with 10 bases between the two ends. CDR1 SGHDT and CDR2 YYEEEE come from the germline V gene. The CDR3 has 13 residues. As DNA, the CDR3 is TGTGCCAGCACGGGGGCCGCCCAAGAGACCCAGTACTTC. It translates to CASTGAAQETQYF.

This chain links TRBV11-2 with TRBJ2-7, with D possibly TRBD1 on 6 matching bases. The germline gives CDR1 SGHAT, CDR2 FQNNGV. This CDR3 comprises 15 residues. The V and J ends lost 0 bases and 0 bases respectively, with 9 bases between them. CDR3 in amino acids: CASSLEGRGSYEQYF. DNA for the CDR3: TGTGCCAGCAGCTTAGAGGGCAGGGGCTCCTACGAGCAGTACTTC. Based on the CDR3 plus reference TRBV11-2 and TRBJ2-7, the full variable domain is EAGVAQSPRYKIIEKRQSVAFWCNPISGHATLYWYQQILGQGPKLLIQFQNNGVVDDSQLPKDRFSAERLKGVDSTLKIQPAKLEDSAVYLCASSLEGRGSYEQYFGPGTRLTVT.

The chain links TRBV3-1 (or the pseudogene TRBV3-2) to TRBJ2-1; the match to TRBD2 covers 7 bases. Germline CDR1 reads LGHDT; CDR2 reads YNNKEL (reference sequence). The CDR3 has 15 amino acids. V was pared by 1 base and J by 5 bases, with 5 bases of the junction left unmatched. The CDR3 DNA reads TGTGCCAGCAGCCAAGGGAGACTAGCAAACAATGAGCAGTTCTTC. Protein product: CASSQGRLANNEQFF.

This chain links TRBV28 with TRBJ2-3; TRBD2 matches 7 bases. CDR1 is MDHEN, CDR2 SYDVKM, per germline. V gave up 8 bases and J gave up 0 bases; unmatched junction bases: 8. The CDR3 covers 15 residues. The CDR3: CASHTRAGSTDTQYF. The CDR3 DNA reads TGTGCCAGCCACACAAGAGCGGGGAGCACAGATACGCAGTATTTT.

This sequence joins TRBV19 and TRBJ2-6, with D perhaps matching TRBD2 (6 bases). CDR3 length equals 19 residues. The germline CDR1 and CDR2 sequences are LNHDA and SQIVND (reference sequence). V dropped 1 base and J dropped 0 bases, with 16 bases sitting between them. In DNA, the CDR3 is TGTGCCAGTAGTATAGTTTTGACGGGGGAATTCTCTGGGGCCAACGTCCTGACTTTC. It codes for CASSIVLTGEFSGANVLTF.

This chain uses TRBV5-4 with TRBJ2-7, with 10 bases lining up with TRBD2. The CDR3 contains 13 residues. Looked up from germline, CDR1 is SGHNT and CDR2 is YYREEE (reference sequence). Trimming took 1 base from V and 7 from J; bases not matched to a gene: 2. The CDR3 bases are TGTGCCAGCAGCTTGCGAGCGGGGGGGGAGCAGTACTTC. It translates to CASSLRAGGEQYF.

The chain carries TRBV30 and TRBJ1-5; D remains unclear. V was clipped by 3 bases and J by 3 bases, with 12 bases between them. Looked up from germline, CDR1 is GTSNPN and CDR2 is SVGIG (reference sequence). The CDR3 consists of 14 residues. The DNA for the CDR3 is TGTGCCTGGAGGGATGGACTTACCAATCAGCCCCAGCATTTT. Amino acid sequence: CAWRDGLTNQPQHF.

The genes are TRBV18 and TRBJ1-5, with 7 bases that match TRBD1. V shed 5 bases, J shed 2 bases, and the junction held 3 bases outside the gene matches. The CDR3 contains 14 residues. Germline CDR1 and CDR2: KGHSH and LQKENI. Here the CDR3 reads CASSRQGGNQPQHF. The CDR3 region has the DNA TGTGCCAGCTCAAGACAGGGTGGCAATCAGCCCCAGCATTTT.

This chain connects TRBV5-4 to TRBJ1-1; tentative D call: TRBD1 (6 bases). Trimming cost V 0 bases and J 5 bases, with 23 bases left between them. CDR1 SGHNT and CDR2 YYREEE come from the germline V gene (reference sequence). This CDR3 is 18 amino acids long. This chain's CDR3 is CASSLGGPGGAYFTEAFF. The CDR3 nucleotides read TGTGCCAGCAGCTTGGGGGGGCCGGGGGGCGCCTATTTTACTGAAGCTTTCTTT.